Included here is one TCR beta chain sequence, with context. Graves' hyperthyroidism was deemed stable given no ophthalmopathy progression within 18 months. Aged 18 to 65, the patients had hyperthyroidism that was newly diagnosed and had lasted under 2 months. Source material for PBMCs was about 11 ml fresh peripheral blood. TCR beta CDR3 region amplification was performed from RNA transcripts. An initial round of RT-PCR targeting the TCR CDR3 relied on the HTBI primer set. TCRdb recomputed calls from the multiplex PCR reads with MiXCR, one row per CDR3 protein. The sample has hundreds of thousands of distinct CDR3 sequences, over 35% seen once. The source of the sample is a study of T cells in Graves' hyperthyroidism and ophthalmopathy. The sequence derives from a man between 18 and 35 years old with Graves' hyperthyroidism. Sequenced sample: blood.

The CDR3 DNA reads TGTGCTAGTAGTTCAAGAAGATGTAACACTGAAGCTTTCTTT. This translates into CASSSRRCNTEAFF. This chain joins TRBV12-5 and TRBJ1-1; D unclear. In germline, CDR1 is LGHNT, CDR2 FRNRAP. The ends were cut back, 8 bases at V and 2 bases at J, with 15 bases in the middle. CDR3 length equals 14 residues.